The present entry profiles one T cell receptor (beta chain) with its context. These donors counted as nominally healthy when sampled, but unrecorded immune exposures were likely. The data were taken from a study of cytomegalovirus exposure and HLA in healthy donors. Overall study: HLA-typed donors were the source of approximately 85 million unique TCRs held in an early data release.

In the PCR, 60 Vbeta and 13 Jbeta primers were used. Profiling relied on immunoSEQ multiplex PCR, and the TCRdb table lists in-frame clones only, not all of them. Here the sample spans more than 100,000 clones, roughly 80% being singletons. Trimming pared 3 bases from V and 5 bases from J, leaving 14 bases between. This CDR3 has 15 residues. Germline V gene lookup returns CDR1 LNHDA and CDR2 SQIVND (reference sequence). The chain is built from TRBV19 and TRBJ1-5, with D maybe TRBD1 (5 bases). This receptor was obtained from a woman in her 40s in good health and CMV-seronegative. Sample: PBMCs. Written as DNA, the CDR3 is TGTGCCAGTAGTATTATTGGAGGGGCAGATCAGCCCCAGCATTTT. Translated: CASSIIGGADQPQHF.